The entry below gives a single TCR beta chain sequence along with its context. This entry comes from a study of blood T cell repertoires in COVID-19. Study overall: Acute and convalescent COVID-19 specimens originated in the United States, Italy and Spain. PBMCs, B-cell-depleted T cells, or T cells provided the cDNA or gDNA that made up the material.

The CDR3 has 15 residues. Trimming took off 4 bases at V and 2 bases at J, with 14 bases between the two ends. The germline gives CDR1 LGHDT, CDR2 YNNKEL (reference sequence). Original analysis: Using reference gene primer amplification, nucleated cell counts were estimated. Sequenced by immunoSEQ multiplex PCR; TCRdb stores in-frame clones only, minus some. The DNA gave D and trimming, while V, J and clone size come from that table. This sample has more than 35,000 clones, with approximately 70% found just once. The sequencing sample was made of peripheral blood. The chain is built from TRBV3-1 (or the pseudogene TRBV3-2) and TRBJ1-1; possible D gene TRBD1, 6 bases. The TCR originated in a man older than 75 with acute or convalescent COVID-19. In DNA form, the CDR3 reads TGTGCCAGCAGCCCTGGACAGCTTGGAAACACTGAAGCTTTCTTT. Amino acid sequence: CASSPGQLGNTEAFF.